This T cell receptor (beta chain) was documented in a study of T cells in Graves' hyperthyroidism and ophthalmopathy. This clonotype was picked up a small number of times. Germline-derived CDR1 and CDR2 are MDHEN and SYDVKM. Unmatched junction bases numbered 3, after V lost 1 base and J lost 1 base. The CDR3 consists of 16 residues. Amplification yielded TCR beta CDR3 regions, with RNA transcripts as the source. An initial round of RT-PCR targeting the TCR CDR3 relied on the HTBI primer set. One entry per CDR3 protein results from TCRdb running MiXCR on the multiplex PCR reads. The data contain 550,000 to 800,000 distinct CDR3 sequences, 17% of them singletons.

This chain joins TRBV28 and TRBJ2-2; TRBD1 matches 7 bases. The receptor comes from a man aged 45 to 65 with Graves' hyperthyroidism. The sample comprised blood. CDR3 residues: CASSLLGQRNTGELFF. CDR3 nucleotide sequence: TGTGCCAGCAGTTTATTGGGACAGAGGAACACCGGGGAGCTGTTTTTT.